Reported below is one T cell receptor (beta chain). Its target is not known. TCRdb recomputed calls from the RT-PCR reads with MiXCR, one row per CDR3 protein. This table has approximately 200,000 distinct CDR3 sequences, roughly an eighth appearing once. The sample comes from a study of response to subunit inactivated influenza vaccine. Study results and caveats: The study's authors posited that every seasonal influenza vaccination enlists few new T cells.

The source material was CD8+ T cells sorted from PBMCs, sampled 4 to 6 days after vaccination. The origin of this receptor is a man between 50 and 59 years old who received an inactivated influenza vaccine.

The CDR3 protein is CASSQDWNNFYEQYF. The CDR3 DNA reads as TGTGCCAGCAGCCAAGATTGGAACAATTTTTACGAGCAGTACTTC. V is TRBV3-1 and J is TRBJ2-7; D gene uncertain. Trimming pared 0 bases from V and 4 bases from J, leaving 13 bases between. Per the germline V gene, CDR1 is LGHDT and CDR2 is YNNKEL (reference sequence). The CDR3 covers 15 residues.